A selection of T cell receptor beta chains follows, all from one sample in a study of T cell changes during pregnancy in multiple sclerosis. The protocol was immunoSEQ multiplex PCR, while the TCRdb copy is restricted to in-frame clones and leaves out a portion. The sample shows 55,000 to 95,000 clones, more than 80% of them seen only once. Here the sequenced sample was peripheral blood, taken in the second trimester of pregnancy. The source is a female donor in good health, enrolled as a control in a pregnancy study. The CDR3 runs from the conserved cysteine through the conserved F or W. D genes are given only for firm matches. Expanded clones are given a class, and other clones once, few, many or no size at all.

J: TRBJ2-3; D: TRBD2; V: TRBV4-2; size: NA; DNA: TGTGCCAGCAGCCAAGAAAATAGCGGGGGGTCAGATACGCAGTATTTT; CDR3: CASSQENSGGSDTQYF
J: TRBJ1-1; D: TRBD1; V: TRBV11-2; size: NA; DNA: TGTGCCAGCAGCTCCGGTGGGGACAGGGAAAGAGGCACTGAAGCTTTCTTT; CDR3: CASSSGGDRERGTEAFF
J: TRBJ2-1; D: TRBD2; V: TRBV10-3; size: NA; DNA: TGTGCCATCAGTGGGACTAGCTTCTACAATGAGCAGTTCTTC; CDR3: CAISGTSFYNEQFF
J: TRBJ2-1; D: NA; V: TRBV7-2; size: NA; DNA: TGTGCCAGCAGCTTAGCTCGGCTTACTACGGGTAAGAACAATGAGCAGTTCTTC; CDR3: CASSLARLTTGKNNEQFF
J: TRBJ1-1; D: NA; V: TRBV11-2; size: NA; DNA: TGTGCCAGCAGCTTAGATGCATCCGGGGCTTTCTTT; CDR3: CASSLDASGAFF
J: TRBJ2-7; D: NA; V: TRBV7-9; size: NA; DNA: TGTGCCAGCAGCTTAGGCAGCGGCTACGAGCAGTACTTC; CDR3: CASSLGSGYEQYF
J: TRBJ2-2; D: NA; V: TRBV5-1; size: NA; DNA: TGCGCCAGCAGCTTGGCGACCGGGGAGCTGTTTTTT; CDR3: CASSLATGELFF
J: TRBJ2-1; D: NA; V: TRBV29-1; size: NA; DNA: TGCAGCGTCCACCGACTGGACAATGAGCAGTTCTTC; CDR3: CSVHRLDNEQFF
J: TRBJ2-3; D: TRBD1; V: TRBV7-3; size: NA; DNA: TGTGCCAGCAGCTTAGCAGGGGGCACAGATGCGCAGTATTTT; CDR3: CASSLAGGTDAQYF
J: TRBJ1-3; D: NA; V: TRBV7-6; size: NA; DNA: TGTGCCAGCAGCCCCACCCAGGGAAACACCATATATTTT; CDR3: CASSPTQGNTIYF
J: TRBJ1-4; D: TRBD1; V: TRBV19; size: NA; DNA: TGTGCCAGTAGCCAACCGGGACAGGCTGAAAAACTGTTTTTT; CDR3: CASSQPGQAEKLFF
J: TRBJ1-2; D: TRBD1; V: TRBV19; size: NA; DNA: TGTGCCAGTAGGGACAGGGCCGGTTCGGATGGCTACACCTTC; CDR3: CASRDRAGSDGYTF
J: TRBJ2-1; D: TRBD2; V: TRBV29-1; size: NA; DNA: TGCAGCGTTGTTTTGGGTAGCGGGGGGGCCAGGGGTGAGCAGTTCTTC; CDR3: CSVVLGSGGARGEQFF
J: TRBJ1-5; D: NA; V: TRBV2; size: NA; DNA: TGTGCCAGCTCTACATCGGGTAGCAATCAGCCCCAGCATTTT; CDR3: CASSTSGSNQPQHF
J: TRBJ1-6; D: TRBD1; V: TRBV19; size: NA; DNA: TGTGCCAGTAGTGCGGACAGGGGGACGTCACCCCTCCACTTT; CDR3: CASSADRGTSPLHF
J: TRBJ1-2; D: NA; V: TRBV9; size: NA; DNA: TGTGCCAGCAAAAACCCTGTGGGAGCTAACTATGGCTACACCTTC; CDR3: CASKNPVGANYGYTF
J: TRBJ2-1; D: NA; V: TRBV4-1; size: once; DNA: TGCGCCAGCAGCCTTAGCGACTACAATGAGCAGTTCTTC; CDR3: CASSLSDYNEQFF
J: TRBJ2-2; D: NA; V: TRBV7-9; size: NA; DNA: TGTGCCAGCACCCCCGGAGGGTCTACCGGGGAGCTGTTTTTT; CDR3: CASTPGGSTGELFF
J: TRBJ2-1; D: NA; V: TRBV7-2; size: NA; DNA: TGTGCCAGCAGCTCTAGGTGGACTACTAATTACAATGAGCAGTTCTTC; CDR3: CASSSRWTTNYNEQFF
J: TRBJ1-2; D: NA; V: TRBV6-1; size: once; DNA: TGTGCCAGCAGTGAACCGCCCCGACTTAACTATGGCTACACCTTC; CDR3: CASSEPPRLNYGYTF
J: TRBJ2-1; D: TRBD2; V: TRBV7-7; size: NA; DNA: TGTGCTAGCAGCAATACTAGCGGGGGGTACAATGAGCAGTTCTTC; CDR3: CASSNTSGGYNEQFF
J: TRBJ1-1; D: NA; V: TRBV7-2; size: NA; DNA: TGTGCCAGCAGCCTCACCCCAGGGTCCGACACTGAAGCTTTCTTT; CDR3: CASSLTPGSDTEAFF
J: TRBJ1-1; D: NA; V: TRBV6-6; size: NA; DNA: TGTGCCAGCAGTTACCCGGGAAGGGCTGAAGCTTTCTTT; CDR3: CASSYPGRAEAFF
J: TRBJ1-1; D: TRBD1; V: TRBV19; size: NA; DNA: TGTGCCAGTAGTATGAAGGACAGGGGCTGGGACACTGAAGCTTTCTTT; CDR3: CASSMKDRGWDTEAFF
J: TRBJ2-3; D: TRBD1; V: TRBV19; size: NA; DNA: TGTGCCAGCAGGGCTACAGGGGGCCTGGATACGCAGTATTTT; CDR3: CASRATGGLDTQYF
J: TRBJ2-2; D: NA; V: TRBV6-6; size: once; DNA: TGTGCCAGCAGACGCACGGACACCGGGGAGCTGTTTTTT; CDR3: CASRRTDTGELFF
J: TRBJ2-2; D: TRBD2; V: TRBV2; size: NA; DNA: TGTGCCAGCAGTGGTTCGGGGGGGACGAACACCGGGGAGCTGTTTTTT; CDR3: CASSGSGGTNTGELFF
J: TRBJ1-2; D: NA; V: TRBV21-1; size: few; DNA: TGTGCCAGCAGCAACCGATTGGGGGGAGGCTACACCTTC; CDR3: CASSNRLGGGYTF
J: TRBJ2-5; D: NA; V: TRBV5-5; size: NA; DNA: TGTGCCAGCAGCTTTGCAGGGTCGGGAGAGACCCAGTACTTC; CDR3: CASSFAGSGETQYF
J: TRBJ2-2; D: NA; V: TRBV5-1; size: NA; DNA: TGCGCCAGCAGCTTGGGGCCGGGACTCTCGAACACCGGGGAGCTGTTTTTT; CDR3: CASSLGPGLSNTGELFF
J: TRBJ1-4; D: TRBD1; V: TRBV18; size: once; DNA: TGTGCCAGCTCTAAAAGGACAGGGTGGGATGAAAAACTGTTTTTT; CDR3: CASSKRTGWDEKLFF
J: TRBJ2-3; D: NA; V: TRBV4-1; size: NA; DNA: TGCGCCAGCAGCCCTGGAATCCGCGGGGACACAGATACGCAGTATTTT; CDR3: CASSPGIRGDTDTQYF
J: TRBJ1-5; D: NA; V: TRBV2; size: NA; DNA: TGTGCCAGCAGAGCGGACGGAGACAATCAGCCCCAGCATTTT; CDR3: CASRADGDNQPQHF
J: TRBJ2-7; D: TRBD1; V: TRBV4-1; size: NA; DNA: TGCGCCAGCAGCCACCCTGCCGGGACAGGGAGTATTTACGAGCAGTACTTC; CDR3: CASSHPAGTGSIYEQYF
J: TRBJ1-2; D: TRBD1; V: TRBV4-3; size: once; DNA: TGCGCCAGCAGCCAACGGACAGGGGGCAGCTATGGCTACACCTTC; CDR3: CASSQRTGGSYGYTF
J: TRBJ2-7; D: NA; V: TRBV7-6; size: NA; DNA: TGTGCCAGCAGCTCCAGACAGGATTCCTACGAGCAGTACTTC; CDR3: CASSSRQDSYEQYF
J: TRBJ2-3; D: NA; V: TRBV6-5; size: NA; DNA: TGTGCCAGCAGCGTCGACTCCACAGATACGCAGTATTTT; CDR3: CASSVDSTDTQYF
J: TRBJ2-7; D: NA; V: TRBV2; size: NA; DNA: TGTGCCAGCAGTTACGACGGGGGCTCCTACGAGCAGTACTTC; CDR3: CASSYDGGSYEQYF
J: TRBJ1-5; D: NA; V: TRBV19; size: NA; DNA: TGTGCCAGTAGTACTGGGAGGGGGGGGGCTCAGCCCCAGCATTTT; CDR3: CASSTGRGGAQPQHF
J: TRBJ1-2; D: TRBD1; V: TRBV19; size: NA; DNA: TGTGCCAGTAGTATAGAGTGGGGACAGAAGGTATACTATGGCTACACCTTC; CDR3: CASSIEWGQKVYYGYTF
J: TRBJ2-7; D: NA; V: TRBV6-6; size: NA; DNA: TGTGCCAGCTCGGAGGCGAACTCCTACGAGCAGTACTTC; CDR3: CASSEANSYEQYF
J: TRBJ2-1; D: TRBD2; V: TRBV7-3; size: NA; DNA: TGTGCCAGCGGAACTAGCGGGGGATACAATGAGCAGTTCTTC; CDR3: CASGTSGGYNEQFF